This TCR beta chain originates from a study of T cell repertoires in cytomegalovirus infection. Study at large: Both CMV infection and a matching HLA type were indicated by public TCR beta signatures.

At least ten counts were recorded for this clonotype. The antigen is unknown. MiXCR, applied by TCRdb to the reads, yields one record per CDR3 protein. The repertoire holds 830,000 or so distinct CDR3 sequences, with roughly 33% as singletons. The clonotype comes from a human donor in good health (CMV status not recorded). Some clones in this sample may be carry-over from other donors' samples. The sample was cultured CD8+ T cells from PBMCs, taken from culture after CMV antigen stimulation.

Here the CDR3 reads CASSIDSGNEQFF. CDR3 sequence (DNA): TGTGCCAGTAGTATAGATAGTGGGAATGAGCAGTTCTTC. This rearrangement joins TRBV19 to TRBJ2-1, with no clear D. The V and J ends lost 0 bases and 7 bases respectively, with 7 bases between them. The CDR3 runs to 13 residues. Per germline, CDR1 LNHDA and CDR2 SQIVND (reference sequence).